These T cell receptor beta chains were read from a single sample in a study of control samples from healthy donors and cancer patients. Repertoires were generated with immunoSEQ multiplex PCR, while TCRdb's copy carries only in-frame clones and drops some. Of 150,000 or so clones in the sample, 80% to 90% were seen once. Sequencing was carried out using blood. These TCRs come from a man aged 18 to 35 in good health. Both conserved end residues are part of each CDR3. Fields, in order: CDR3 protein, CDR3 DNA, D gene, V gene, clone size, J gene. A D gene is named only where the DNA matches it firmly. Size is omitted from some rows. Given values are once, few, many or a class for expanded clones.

cdr3_aa: CASSVCRANQPQHF
cdr3_nt: TGTGCCAGCAGTGTGTGTCGAGCTAATCAGCCCCAGCATTTT
d_call: .
v_call: TRBV6-8
clone_size: .
j_call: TRBJ1-5

cdr3_aa: CASVKGTDTQYF
cdr3_nt: TGTGCCAGCGTCAAAGGCACAGATACGCAGTATTTT
d_call: .
v_call: TRBV18
clone_size: .
j_call: TRBJ2-3

cdr3_aa: CASSSPTSGGANTDTQYF
cdr3_nt: TGTGCCAGCAGCTCCCCGACTAGCGGGGGGGCTAACACAGATACGCAGTATTTT
d_call: TRBD2
v_call: TRBV7-9
clone_size: .
j_call: TRBJ2-3

cdr3_aa: CASSQVVRGYEQYF
cdr3_nt: TGTGCCAGCAGCCAAGTAGTACGAGGTTACGAGCAGTACTTC
d_call: .
v_call: TRBV3-1/TRBV3-2
clone_size: .
j_call: TRBJ2-7

cdr3_aa: CAWDRDTNTGELFF
cdr3_nt: TGTGCCTGGGACCGGGACACGAACACCGGGGAGCTGTTTTTT
d_call: .
v_call: TRBV30
clone_size: .
j_call: TRBJ2-2

cdr3_aa: CASSLGQPLAAYEQYF
cdr3_nt: TGTGCCAGCAGCTTGGGACAGCCCTTAGCAGCCTACGAGCAGTACTTC
d_call: .
v_call: TRBV5-5
clone_size: .
j_call: TRBJ2-7

cdr3_aa: CASSQETLEKLFF
cdr3_nt: TGCGCCAGCAGCCAAGAGACATTAGAAAAACTGTTTTTT
d_call: .
v_call: TRBV4-3
clone_size: .
j_call: TRBJ1-4

cdr3_aa: CASSSGGGSAYNEQFF
cdr3_nt: TGTGCCAGCAGCTCCGGAGGCGGATCCGCCTACAATGAGCAGTTCTTC
d_call: .
v_call: TRBV5-4
clone_size: .
j_call: TRBJ2-1

cdr3_aa: CASSLTGSEAFF
cdr3_nt: TGTGCCAGCAGCTTGACAGGGTCTGAAGCTTTCTTT
d_call: TRBD1
v_call: TRBV7-9
clone_size: .
j_call: TRBJ1-1

cdr3_aa: CASSPPTSGGSQETQYF
cdr3_nt: TGTGCCAGCTCACCACCGACTAGCGGGGGTTCCCAAGAGACCCAGTACTTC
d_call: TRBD2
v_call: TRBV18
clone_size: .
j_call: TRBJ2-5

cdr3_aa: CASSLAQNTLKAFF
cdr3_nt: TGTGCCAGCAGTTTAGCACAGAATACCTTGAAAGCTTTCTTT
d_call: .
v_call: TRBV27
clone_size: .
j_call: TRBJ1-1

cdr3_aa: CASRSSTGYGYTF
cdr3_nt: TGTGCCAGTAGGTCTAGTACGGGCTATGGCTACACCTTC
d_call: .
v_call: TRBV19
clone_size: .
j_call: TRBJ1-2

cdr3_aa: CASSLAANYGYTF
cdr3_nt: TGTGCCAGCAGCTTAGCTGCTAACTATGGCTACACCTTC
d_call: .
v_call: TRBV7-9
clone_size: .
j_call: TRBJ1-2

cdr3_aa: CASSRSPFNQPQHF
cdr3_nt: TGTGCCAGCTCACGGTCCCCGTTCAATCAGCCCCAGCATTTT
d_call: .
v_call: TRBV6-5
clone_size: .
j_call: TRBJ1-5

cdr3_aa: CAWSATQGGDFYSNQPQHF
cdr3_nt: TGTGCCTGGAGTGCCACCCAGGGGGGCGATTTCTATAGCAATCAGCCCCAGCATTTT
d_call: TRBD1
v_call: TRBV30
clone_size: few
j_call: TRBJ1-5